Listed below are T cell receptor beta chains from one sample, sequenced in a study of post-analysis software for immune sequencing data. TCRdb re-derived calls from the PCR reads in MiXCR, one entry per CDR3 protein. The data contain hundreds of thousands of distinct CDR3 sequences, 30% of them singletons. The sequenced sample was blood. These receptors originate from a girl between 10 and 17 years old with multiple sclerosis. Each CDR3 is given with its conserved first and last residue. Each record gives: CDR3 protein, CDR3 DNA, V gene, clone size, J gene, D gene. The D gene is left open where the match is weak. The size entry is marked missing in some rows and otherwise reads once, few, many or a size class.

CDR3 protein: CAIRGTSGSYEQYF
CDR3 DNA: TGTGCCATCAGGGGGACTAGCGGGAGTTACGAGCAGTACTTC
V gene: TRBV10-3
clone size: few
J gene: TRBJ2-7
D gene: TRBD2

CDR3 protein: CSVAAGSEQYF
CDR3 DNA: TGCAGCGTTGCCGCTGGGAGTGAGCAGTACTTC
V gene: TRBV29-1
clone size: .
J gene: TRBJ2-5
D gene: .

CDR3 protein: CASSSTGPLAKNIQYF
CDR3 DNA: TGTGCCAGCAGCTCGACAGGGCCTCTAGCCAAAAACATTCAGTACTTC
V gene: TRBV28
clone size: few
J gene: TRBJ2-4
D gene: TRBD1

CDR3 protein: CASSPGPLGDTEAFF
CDR3 DNA: TGTGCCAGCAGCCCTGGACCCCTTGGGGACACTGAAGCTTTCTTT
V gene: TRBV12-3/TRBV12-4
clone size: .
J gene: TRBJ1-1
D gene: .

CDR3 protein: CASSASGTGPRETQYF
CDR3 DNA: TGTGCCAGCAGCGCCTCCGGGACAGGGCCTCGGGAGACCCAGTACTTC
V gene: TRBV3-1
clone size: .
J gene: TRBJ2-5
D gene: TRBD1

CDR3 protein: CSAPPVTGAGERNIQYF
CDR3 DNA: TGCAGTGCTCCGCCGGTGACAGGGGCTGGGGAACGAAACATTCAGTACTTC
V gene: TRBV20-1
clone size: few
J gene: TRBJ2-4
D gene: TRBD1

CDR3 protein: CASSEIAGPPRYF
CDR3 DNA: TGCGCCAGCAGCGAAATCGCGGGACCCCCCCGGTATTTT
V gene: TRBV5-1
clone size: .
J gene: TRBJ2-3
D gene: .

CDR3 protein: CASSLREAVQNIQYF
CDR3 DNA: TGTGCCAGCAGCTTACGGGAGGCAGTCCAAAACATTCAGTACTTC
V gene: TRBV7-8
clone size: .
J gene: TRBJ2-4
D gene: TRBD2

CDR3 protein: CSARDRDKYEQYF
CDR3 DNA: TGCAGTGCTAGGGACCGGGACAAGTACGAGCAGTACTTC
V gene: TRBV20-1
clone size: .
J gene: TRBJ2-7
D gene: .

CDR3 protein: CATSSGLAGLTDAQYF
CDR3 DNA: TGTGCCACCAGCAGTGGACTAGCGGGACTAACAGATGCGCAGTATTTT
V gene: TRBV15
clone size: .
J gene: TRBJ2-3
D gene: TRBD2

CDR3 protein: CASSVEDRILAGARNEQFF
CDR3 DNA: TGTGCCAGCAGTGTTGAGGACCGGATTTTAGCGGGGGCCCGCAATGAGCAGTTCTTC
V gene: TRBV2
clone size: many
J gene: TRBJ2-1
D gene: TRBD2

CDR3 protein: CSARGAALAVTQETQYF
CDR3 DNA: TGCAGTGCTAGAGGGGCGGCACTAGCGGTGACTCAAGAGACCCAGTACTTC
V gene: TRBV20-1
clone size: .
J gene: TRBJ2-5
D gene: TRBD2

CDR3 protein: CASSWTDPYEQYF
CDR3 DNA: TGTGCCAGCAGCTGGACTGATCCCTACGAGCAGTACTTC
V gene: TRBV7-9
clone size: .
J gene: TRBJ2-7
D gene: .

CDR3 protein: CSASWDRGYHEQFF
CDR3 DNA: TGCAGTGCTAGTTGGGACAGGGGGTATCATGAGCAGTTCTTC
V gene: TRBV20-1
clone size: few
J gene: TRBJ2-1
D gene: TRBD1

CDR3 protein: CASSLGGGGNNEQFF
CDR3 DNA: TGCGCCAGCAGCTTGGGGGGGGGCGGGAACAATGAGCAGTTCTTC
V gene: TRBV5-1
clone size: .
J gene: TRBJ2-1
D gene: .

CDR3 protein: CACSLLQTRPETQYF
CDR3 DNA: TGTGCCTGCAGCTTACTACAGACGAGGCCAGAGACCCAGTACTTC
V gene: TRBV7-2
clone size: .
J gene: TRBJ2-5
D gene: .

CDR3 protein: CSASPGTSPYEQYF
CDR3 DNA: TGCAGTGCTAGTCCCGGGACTAGTCCATACGAGCAGTACTTC
V gene: TRBV20-1
clone size: .
J gene: TRBJ2-7
D gene: TRBD2

CDR3 protein: CASSPGDHCEQYF
CDR3 DNA: TGTGCCAGCAGCCCTGGGGACCACTGCGAGCAGTACTTC
V gene: TRBV7-9
clone size: few
J gene: TRBJ2-7
D gene: .

CDR3 protein: CASSGRQGTNEKLFF
CDR3 DNA: TGTGCCAGCAGCGGACGACAGGGAACTAATGAAAAACTGTTTTTT
V gene: TRBV11-2
clone size: .
J gene: TRBJ1-4
D gene: TRBD1

CDR3 protein: CASSFPGQRGEQYF
CDR3 DNA: TGTGCCAGCAGTTTCCCGGGACAGAGAGGCGAGCAGTACTTC
V gene: TRBV28
clone size: .
J gene: TRBJ2-7
D gene: TRBD1

CDR3 protein: CSARDWAGENTEAFF
CDR3 DNA: TGCAGTGCTAGAGATTGGGCAGGGGAGAACACTGAAGCTTTCTTT
V gene: TRBV20-1
clone size: .
J gene: TRBJ1-1
D gene: .

CDR3 protein: CSAAWGALGYTF
CDR3 DNA: TGCAGCGCTGCCTGGGGGGCGCTGGGCTACACCTTC
V gene: TRBV29-1
clone size: few
J gene: TRBJ1-2
D gene: .

CDR3 protein: CASSQEGNGKPQHF
CDR3 DNA: TGCGCCAGCAGCCAAGAAGGGAACGGGAAGCCCCAGCATTTT
V gene: TRBV4-3
clone size: .
J gene: TRBJ1-5
D gene: .

CDR3 protein: CASSPRALRGAGETQYF
CDR3 DNA: TGTGCCAGCTCACCACGAGCTCTTCGGGGGGCCGGGGAGACCCAGTACTTC
V gene: TRBV18
clone size: few
J gene: TRBJ2-5
D gene: .

CDR3 protein: CASSLLPQGDGVRDIQYF
CDR3 DNA: TGTGCCAGCAGTTTACTTCCACAGGGTGATGGTGTTAGGGACATTCAGTACTTC
V gene: TRBV28
clone size: once
J gene: TRBJ2-4
D gene: .

CDR3 protein: CSVVGNTGELCF
CDR3 DNA: TGCAGCGTTGTCGGAAACACCGGGGAGCTGTGTTTT
V gene: TRBV29-1
clone size: .
J gene: TRBJ2-2
D gene: .

CDR3 protein: CASSYYGQGVDNEQFF
CDR3 DNA: TGTGCCAGCAGTTATTACGGGCAGGGGGTCGACAATGAGCAGTTCTTC
V gene: TRBV6-6
clone size: once
J gene: TRBJ2-1
D gene: TRBD1

CDR3 protein: CASSLAPGRHSYEQYF
CDR3 DNA: TGTGCCAGCAGCTTAGCCCCGGGACGGCACTCCTACGAGCAGTACTTC
V gene: TRBV7-9
clone size: .
J gene: TRBJ2-7
D gene: .

CDR3 protein: CSAHRGGKDTQYF
CDR3 DNA: TGCAGTGCTCACCGGGGGGGCAAGGATACGCAGTATTTT
V gene: TRBV20-1
clone size: .
J gene: TRBJ2-3
D gene: TRBD2

CDR3 protein: CASSQNQLGPRYF
CDR3 DNA: TGTGCCAGCAGCCAGAACCAACTCGGGCCTAGGTACTTC
V gene: TRBV7-2
clone size: .
J gene: TRBJ2-4
D gene: .

CDR3 protein: CASSSPKVQREGHRARQFF
CDR3 DNA: TGTGCCAGCAGCTCACCGAAGGTCCAGCGGGAGGGCCACCGGGCGAGGCAGTTCTTC
V gene: TRBV7-2
clone size: .
J gene: TRBJ2-1
D gene: TRBD2

CDR3 protein: CASSLGGLAGGPETRDTQYF
CDR3 DNA: TGTGCCAGCAGCTTAGGGGGCCTAGCGGGAGGGCCCGAGACAAGGGATACGCAGTATTTT
V gene: TRBV7-2
clone size: few
J gene: TRBJ2-3
D gene: TRBD2

CDR3 protein: CASRAPGQNEKLFF
CDR3 DNA: TGTGCCAGCAGAGCCCCGGGACAGAATGAAAAACTGTTTTTT
V gene: TRBV12-3/TRBV12-4
clone size: few
J gene: TRBJ1-4
D gene: TRBD1

CDR3 protein: CASSFDGTGILEKLFF
CDR3 DNA: TGTGCCAGCAGCTTTGACGGTACTGGGATACTTGAAAAACTGTTTTTT
V gene: TRBV7-8
clone size: few
J gene: TRBJ1-4
D gene: .

CDR3 protein: CSARGSGGPQETQYF
CDR3 DNA: TGCAGTGCTAGAGGGAGCGGAGGGCCCCAAGAGACCCAGTACTTC
V gene: TRBV20-1
clone size: few
J gene: TRBJ2-5
D gene: .

CDR3 protein: CASSQQGPGADTQYF
CDR3 DNA: TGCGCCAGCAGCCAACAGGGACCTGGGGCAGATACGCAGTATTTT
V gene: TRBV4-3
clone size: .
J gene: TRBJ2-3
D gene: .